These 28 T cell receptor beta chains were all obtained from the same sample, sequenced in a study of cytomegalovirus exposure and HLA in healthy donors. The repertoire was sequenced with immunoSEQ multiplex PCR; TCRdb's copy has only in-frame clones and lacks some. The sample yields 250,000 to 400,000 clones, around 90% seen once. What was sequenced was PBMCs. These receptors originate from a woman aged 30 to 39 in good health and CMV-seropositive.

CDR3 amino acids: CASSLGLAGAGDTQYF. The CDR3, as DNA: TGTGCCAGCAGCTTAGGACTAGCGGGGGCAGGGGATACGCAGTATTTT. The J gene is TRBJ2-3, the V gene TRBV7-7, with TRBD2 matching 12 bases. CDR3 length equals 16 residues. The V gene's germline CDR1 is SSHAT and CDR2 FNYEAQ (reference sequence). After removal of 1 base from V and 6 bases from J, the junction contained 5 bases not matched to a gene.

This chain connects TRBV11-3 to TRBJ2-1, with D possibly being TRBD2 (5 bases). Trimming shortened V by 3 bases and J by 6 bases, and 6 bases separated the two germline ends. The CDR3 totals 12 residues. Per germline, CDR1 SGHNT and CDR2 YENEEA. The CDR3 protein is CASSFGINEQFF. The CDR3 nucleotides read TGTGCCAGCAGCTTCGGGATCAATGAGCAGTTCTTC.

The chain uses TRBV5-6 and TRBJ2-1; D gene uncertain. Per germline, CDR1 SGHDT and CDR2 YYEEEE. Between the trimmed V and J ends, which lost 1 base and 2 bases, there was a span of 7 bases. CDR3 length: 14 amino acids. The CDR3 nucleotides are TGTGCCAGCAGCTTGAGTAGGGCCTACAATGAGCAGTTCTTC. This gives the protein CASSLSRAYNEQFF.

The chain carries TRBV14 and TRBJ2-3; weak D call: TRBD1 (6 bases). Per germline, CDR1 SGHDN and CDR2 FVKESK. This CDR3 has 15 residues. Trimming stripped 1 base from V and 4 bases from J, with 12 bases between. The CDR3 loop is CASSQVQGWSDTQYF. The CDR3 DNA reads TGTGCCAGCAGCCAAGTTCAGGGGTGGTCAGATACGCAGTATTTT.

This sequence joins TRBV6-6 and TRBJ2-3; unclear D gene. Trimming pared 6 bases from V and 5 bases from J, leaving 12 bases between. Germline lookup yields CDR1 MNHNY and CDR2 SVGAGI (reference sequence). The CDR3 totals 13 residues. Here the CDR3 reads CASSPRQKDTQYF. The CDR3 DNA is TGTGCCAGCAGCCCGCGCCAAAAAGATACGCAGTATTTT.

CDR3 residues: CASSQVTLISSSGNTIYF. In DNA form, the CDR3 reads TGCGCCAGCAGCCAAGTAACTCTTATAAGCTCCTCTGGAAACACCATATATTTT. The chain has TRBV4-1 and TRBJ1-3; D gene ambiguous. The CDR3 loop spans 18 amino acids. Germline assignment: CDR1 MGHRA and CDR2 YSYEKL. Deletions cut 1 base from V and 0 bases from J, with 16 bases between.

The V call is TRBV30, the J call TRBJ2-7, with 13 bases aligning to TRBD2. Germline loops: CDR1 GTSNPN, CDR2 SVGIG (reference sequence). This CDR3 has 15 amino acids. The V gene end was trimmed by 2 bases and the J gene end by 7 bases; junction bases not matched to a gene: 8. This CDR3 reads CAWSPGTSGKREQYF. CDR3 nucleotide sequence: TGTGCCTGGAGTCCCGGGACTAGCGGGAAGAGGGAGCAGTACTTC.

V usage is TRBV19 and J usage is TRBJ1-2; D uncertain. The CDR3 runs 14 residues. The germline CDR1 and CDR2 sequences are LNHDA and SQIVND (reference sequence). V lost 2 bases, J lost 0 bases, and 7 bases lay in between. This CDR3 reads CASSIQRPNYGYTF. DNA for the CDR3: TGTGCCAGTAGTATACAACGGCCTAACTATGGCTACACCTTC.

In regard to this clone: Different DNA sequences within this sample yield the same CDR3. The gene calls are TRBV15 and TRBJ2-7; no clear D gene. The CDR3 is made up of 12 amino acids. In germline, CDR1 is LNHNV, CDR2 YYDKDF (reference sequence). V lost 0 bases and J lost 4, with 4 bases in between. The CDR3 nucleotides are TGTGCCACCAGCAGAGACCATTACGAGCAGTACTTC. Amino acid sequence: CATSRDHYEQYF.

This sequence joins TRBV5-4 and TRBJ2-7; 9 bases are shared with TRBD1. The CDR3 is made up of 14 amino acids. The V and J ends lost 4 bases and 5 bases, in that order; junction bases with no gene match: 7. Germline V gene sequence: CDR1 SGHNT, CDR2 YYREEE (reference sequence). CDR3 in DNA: TGTGCCAGCAGCACCGGGACAGGGATTCACGAGCAGTACTTC. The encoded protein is CASSTGTGIHEQYF.

The DNA for the CDR3 is TGTGCCAGCAGCCTGATCGCCGGGACTAGCAAGGAGACCCAGTACTTC. Amino acid sequence: CASSLIAGTSKETQYF. V usage is TRBV4-2 and J usage is TRBJ2-5; 9 bases are shared with TRBD2. The CDR3 totals 16 residues. Germline assignment: CDR1 LGHNA and CDR2 YNFKEQ. Unmatched junction bases numbered 11, after V lost 4 bases and J lost 5 bases.

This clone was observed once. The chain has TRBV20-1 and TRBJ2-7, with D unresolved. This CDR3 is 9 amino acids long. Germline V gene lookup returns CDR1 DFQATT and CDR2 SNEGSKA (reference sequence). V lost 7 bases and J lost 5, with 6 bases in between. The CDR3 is CSDGHEQYF. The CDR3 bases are TGCAGTGATGGGCACGAGCAGTACTTC.

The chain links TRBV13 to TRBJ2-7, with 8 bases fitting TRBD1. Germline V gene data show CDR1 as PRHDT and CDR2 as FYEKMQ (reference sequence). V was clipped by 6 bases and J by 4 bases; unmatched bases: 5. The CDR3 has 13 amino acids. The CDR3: CASSSGGWYEQYF. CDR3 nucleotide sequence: TGTGCCAGCAGTTCAGGGGGCTGGTACGAGCAGTACTTC.

This CDR3 reads CASSVGQGALGTQYF. DNA for the CDR3: TGTGCCAGCAGTGTCGGACAGGGCGCTTTGGGGACCCAGTACTTC. J is TRBJ2-5 and V is TRBV2; 8 bases match TRBD1. Germline-derived CDR1 and CDR2 are SNHLY and FYNNEI. With 4 bases clipped from V and 7 bases from J, the junction kept 11 bases outside the gene matches. This CDR3 comprises 15 residues.

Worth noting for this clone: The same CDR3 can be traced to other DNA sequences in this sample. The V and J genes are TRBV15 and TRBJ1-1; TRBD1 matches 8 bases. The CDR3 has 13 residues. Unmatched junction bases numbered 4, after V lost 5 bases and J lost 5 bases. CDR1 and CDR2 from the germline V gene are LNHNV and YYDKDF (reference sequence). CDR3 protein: CATSGRGRTEAFF. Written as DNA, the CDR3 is TGTGCCACCAGCGGCAGGGGGCGAACTGAAGCTTTCTTT.

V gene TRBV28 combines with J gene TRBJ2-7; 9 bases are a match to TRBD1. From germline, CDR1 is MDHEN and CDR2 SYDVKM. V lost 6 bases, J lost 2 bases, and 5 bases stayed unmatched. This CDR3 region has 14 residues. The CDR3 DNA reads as TGTGCCAGCAGGGGGACAGGGCGGGCCTACGAGCAGTACTTC. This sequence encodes CASRGTGRAYEQYF.

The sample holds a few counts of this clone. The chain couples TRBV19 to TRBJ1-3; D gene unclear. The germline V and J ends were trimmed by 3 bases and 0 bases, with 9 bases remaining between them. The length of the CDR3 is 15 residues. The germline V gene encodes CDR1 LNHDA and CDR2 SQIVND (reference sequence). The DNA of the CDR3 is TGTGCCAGTAGTATCAGCCGAAACTCTGGAAACACCATATATTTT. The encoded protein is CASSISRNSGNTIYF.

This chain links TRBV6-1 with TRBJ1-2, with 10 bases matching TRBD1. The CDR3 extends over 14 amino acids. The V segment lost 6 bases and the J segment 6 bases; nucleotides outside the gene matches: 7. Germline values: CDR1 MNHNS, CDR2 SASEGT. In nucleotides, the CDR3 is TGTGCCAGCAGAACGACAGGGGGCACGGATGGCTACACCTTC. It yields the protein CASRTTGGTDGYTF.

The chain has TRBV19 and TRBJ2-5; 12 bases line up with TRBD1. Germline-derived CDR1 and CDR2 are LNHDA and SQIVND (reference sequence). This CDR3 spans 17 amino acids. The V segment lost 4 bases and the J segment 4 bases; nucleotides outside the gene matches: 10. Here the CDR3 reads CASSTHPGQGAIETQYF. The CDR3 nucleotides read TGTGCCAGTAGTACCCACCCGGGACAGGGGGCGATAGAGACCCAGTACTTC.

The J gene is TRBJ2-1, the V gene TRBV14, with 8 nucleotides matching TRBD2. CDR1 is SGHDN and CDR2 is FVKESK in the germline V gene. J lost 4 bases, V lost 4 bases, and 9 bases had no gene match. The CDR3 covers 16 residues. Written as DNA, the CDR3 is TGTGCCAGCAGCCCCGTGGTAGCGGGGTCATACAATGAGCAGTTCTTC. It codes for CASSPVVAGSYNEQFF.

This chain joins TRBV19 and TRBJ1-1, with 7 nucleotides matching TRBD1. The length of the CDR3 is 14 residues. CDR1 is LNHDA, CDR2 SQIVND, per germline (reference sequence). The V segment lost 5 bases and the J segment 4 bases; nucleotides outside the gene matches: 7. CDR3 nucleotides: TGTGCCAGTAGTGTCGACAGGGACGGCACTGAAGCTTTCTTT. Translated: CASSVDRDGTEAFF.

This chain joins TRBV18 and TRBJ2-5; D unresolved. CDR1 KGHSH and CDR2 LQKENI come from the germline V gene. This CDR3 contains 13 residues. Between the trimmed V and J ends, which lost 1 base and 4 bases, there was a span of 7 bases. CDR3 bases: TGTGCCAGCTCACCACTAGATGGAGAGACCCAGTACTTC. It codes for CASSPLDGETQYF.

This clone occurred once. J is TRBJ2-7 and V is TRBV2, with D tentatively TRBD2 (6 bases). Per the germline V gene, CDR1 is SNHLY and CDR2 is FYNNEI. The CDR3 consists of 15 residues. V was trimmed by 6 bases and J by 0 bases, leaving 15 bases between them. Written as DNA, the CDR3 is TGTGCCAGCAGGCCCCTAGCGTCGAGCTCCTACGAGCAGTACTTC. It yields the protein CASRPLASSSYEQYF.

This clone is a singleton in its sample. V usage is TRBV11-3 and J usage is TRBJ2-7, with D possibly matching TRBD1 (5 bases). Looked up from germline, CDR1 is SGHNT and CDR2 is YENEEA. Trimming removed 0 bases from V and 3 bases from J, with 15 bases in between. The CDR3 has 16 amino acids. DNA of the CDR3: TGTGCCAGCAGCTTAGATTACAGGCTTGACCGCTACGAGCAGTACTTC. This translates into CASSLDYRLDRYEQYF.

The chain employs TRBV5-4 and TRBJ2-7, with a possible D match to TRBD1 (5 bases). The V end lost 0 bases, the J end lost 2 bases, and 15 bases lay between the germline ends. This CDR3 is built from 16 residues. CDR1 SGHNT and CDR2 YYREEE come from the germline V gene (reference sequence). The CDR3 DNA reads TGTGCCAGCAGCTTGGAAGTAACAGGTGGACCCTACGAGCAGTACTTC. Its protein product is CASSLEVTGGPYEQYF.

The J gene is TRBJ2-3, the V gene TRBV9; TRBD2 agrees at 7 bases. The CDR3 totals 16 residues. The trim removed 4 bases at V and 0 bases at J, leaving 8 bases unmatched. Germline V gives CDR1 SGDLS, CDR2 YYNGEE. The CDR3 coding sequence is TGTGCCAGCAGCCCGGGGACTATCGCTAGCACAGATACGCAGTATTTT. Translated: CASSPGTIASTDTQYF.

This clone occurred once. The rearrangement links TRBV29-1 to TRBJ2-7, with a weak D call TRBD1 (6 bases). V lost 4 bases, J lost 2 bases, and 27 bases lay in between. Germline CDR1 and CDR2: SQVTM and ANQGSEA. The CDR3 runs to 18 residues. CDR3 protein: CSVVAPPQGQGYTYEQYF. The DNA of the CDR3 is TGCAGCGTTGTTGCCCCCCCTCAAGGGCAGGGGTATACCTACGAGCAGTACTTC.

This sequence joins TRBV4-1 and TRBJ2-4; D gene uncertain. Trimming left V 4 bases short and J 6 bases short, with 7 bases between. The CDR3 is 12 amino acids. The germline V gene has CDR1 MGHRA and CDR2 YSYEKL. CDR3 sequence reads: CASSPHGNIQYF. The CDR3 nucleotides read TGCGCCAGCAGCCCACACGGAAACATTCAGTACTTC.